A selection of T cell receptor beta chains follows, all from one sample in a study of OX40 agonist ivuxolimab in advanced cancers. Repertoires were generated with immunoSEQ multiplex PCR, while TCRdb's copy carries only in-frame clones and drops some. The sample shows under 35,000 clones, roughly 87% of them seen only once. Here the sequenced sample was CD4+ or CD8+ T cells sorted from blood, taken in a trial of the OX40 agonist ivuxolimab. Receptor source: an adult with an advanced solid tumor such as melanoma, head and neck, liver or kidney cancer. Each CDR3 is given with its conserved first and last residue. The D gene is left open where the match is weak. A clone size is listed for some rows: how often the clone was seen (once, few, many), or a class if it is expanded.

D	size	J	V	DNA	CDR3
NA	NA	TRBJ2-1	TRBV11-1	TGTGCCGCTAGGGACACCGACAATGAGCAGTTCTTC	CAARDTDNEQFF
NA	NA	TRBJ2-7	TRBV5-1	TGCGCCAGCAGCTTGGGCAGGAGCTCCTACGAGCAGTACTTC	CASSLGRSSYEQYF
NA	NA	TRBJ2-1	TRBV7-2	TGTGCCAGCAGCTTAAACAGACTAAACAATGAGCAGTTCTTC	CASSLNRLNNEQFF
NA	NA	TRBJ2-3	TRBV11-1	TGTGCCAGCAGCGACCAGCGGGCAGATACGCAGTATTTT	CASSDQRADTQYF
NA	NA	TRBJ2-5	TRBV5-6	TGTGCCAGCAGCTTGTTTGGGGGTCCCCAAGAGACCCAGTACTTC	CASSLFGGPQETQYF
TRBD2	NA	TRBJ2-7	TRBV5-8	TGTGCCAGCAGCGCGAGGATGTCGGGGGGGCAATCCTACGAGCAGTACTTC	CASSARMSGGQSYEQYF
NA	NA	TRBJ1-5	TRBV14	TGTGCCAGCAGCCAGGGGGGGGGCAGCAATCAGCCCCAGCATTTT	CASSQGGGSNQPQHF
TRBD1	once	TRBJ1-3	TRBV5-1	TGCGCCAGCAGCCACGGACAGGGCCCCACTGGAAACACCATATATTTT	CASSHGQGPTGNTIYF
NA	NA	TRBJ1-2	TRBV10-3	TGTGCCAGCAGTGAAACCTACGGCCTCACTTCGAACTATGGCTACACCTTC	CASSETYGLTSNYGYTF
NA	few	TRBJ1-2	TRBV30	TGTGCCTGGAGAACCCGGCAGGATCTCGGCTACACCTTC	CAWRTRQDLGYTF